These 27 T cell receptor beta chains share one sample of origin, sequenced in a study of T cell responses to AZD1222 COVID-19 vaccine (dated by TCRdb to about 2021). Sample time point, as interpreted from the label and publication: baseline before first vaccination. Libraries were built with the immunoSEQ multiplex PCR assay. This is the immuneACCESS table as TCRdb keeps it, with only in-frame sequences that have V and J called. A part of the clones is gone; compared with another copy, unresolved V genes explain less than half, and the rest is unexplained. Here the sample has around 200,000 clones; around nine tenths occur a single time. The ten largest clones take up around 0.5% of the sample. Sequenced material: peripheral blood, taken on day 0 of AZD1222 vaccination. All receptors derive from an adult in good health.

V gene TRBV5-4 combines with J gene TRBJ2-3; D might be TRBD2 (5 bases). Germline V CDR1 and CDR2: SGHNT, YYREEE (reference sequence). V lost 4 bases and J 8 bases, leaving 17 bases between the germline ends. The CDR3 is 14 residues long. The CDR3 coding sequence is TGTGCCAGCAGCCCCGGACTCTCCCCTGCTACGCAGTATTTT. Protein: CASSPGLSPATQYF.

The chain joins TRBV6-4 to TRBJ2-3; 7 bases agree with TRBD2. The CDR3 has 16 residues. V lost 4 bases, J lost 2 bases, and 9 bases stayed unmatched. Germline V CDR1 and CDR2: MRHNA, SNTAGT. This CDR3 is CASSARGVSPTDTQYF. CDR3 coding DNA: TGTGCCAGCAGTGCCCGGGGGGTTTCTCCCACAGATACGCAGTATTTT.

The chain links TRBV10-1 to TRBJ1-1; TRBD1 matches at 10 bases. This CDR3 has 14 residues. From germline, CDR1 is WNHNN and CDR2 SYGVQD (reference sequence). V lost 5 bases to trimming and J lost 4 bases; unmatched junction nucleotides: 4. The CDR3 sequence: CASSTGTGATEAFF. For the CDR3, the DNA is TGCGCCAGCAGTACCGGGACAGGGGCCACTGAAGCTTTCTTT.

The CDR3 nucleotides are TGTGCCACCAGCGGGGGACGGGGCAGGGCATATGGCTACACCTTC. Its protein product is CATSGGRGRAYGYTF. The chain combines TRBV15 with TRBJ1-2; maybe TRBD1 (5 bases). The germline gives CDR1 LNHNV, CDR2 YYDKDF (reference sequence). The germline V and J ends were trimmed by 5 bases and 5 bases, with 18 bases remaining between them. The CDR3 length is 15 residues.

The chain couples TRBV29-1 to TRBJ2-1, with D possibly being TRBD2 (6 bases). Germline V gene sequence: CDR1 SQVTM, CDR2 ANQGSEA. Trimming removed 4 bases at V and 9 bases at J, with 16 bases between. The CDR3 sequence is 13 residues long. In DNA form, the CDR3 reads TGCAGCGTTGCGTTCGGGAGAAACGGTGAGCAGTTCTTC. Protein sequence: CSVAFGRNGEQFF.

The J gene is TRBJ2-7, the V gene TRBV7-2; D ambiguous. This CDR3 is built from 10 residues. Trimming cost V 5 bases and J 7 bases, with 6 bases left between them. Germline CDR1 is SGHTA and CDR2 is FQGNSA. The CDR3 DNA sequence: TGTGCCAGCAGCCCCAAGGAGCAGTACTTC. It encodes CASSPKEQYF.

This clone appeared a single time. The chain links TRBV19 to TRBJ2-5, with D uncertain. The CDR3 consists of 13 residues. Germline-derived CDR1 and CDR2 are LNHDA and SQIVND (reference sequence). Deletions cut 5 bases from V and 4 bases from J, with 11 bases between. The CDR3 DNA sequence: TGTGCCAGTAGTCTTACACGTGGAGAGACCCAGTACTTC. Translated: CASSLTRGETQYF.

V usage is TRBV10-1 and J usage is TRBJ1-5, with 9 bases matching TRBD1. V shed 10 bases and J 2 bases; nucleotides not matched to a gene: 6. The germline CDR1 and CDR2 sequences are WNHNN and SYGVQD (reference sequence). The CDR3 spans 14 residues. The CDR3 reads CATRTGEGNQPQHF. The DNA for the CDR3 is TGCGCCACCCGGACAGGGGAAGGCAATCAGCCCCAGCATTTT.

The chain uses TRBV7-2 and TRBJ2-1; D is perhaps TRBD2 (6 bases). The germline V gene has CDR1 SGHTA and CDR2 FQGNSA. The CDR3 spans 16 residues. The V and J ends lost 4 bases and 0 bases respectively, with 13 bases between them. The CDR3 coding sequence is TGTGCCAGCAGCTGGGGGACTTCGAGCTCCTACAATGAGCAGTTCTTC. Encoded protein: CASSWGTSSSYNEQFF.

The J gene is TRBJ1-2, the V gene TRBV7-8, with D maybe TRBD1 (5 bases). This CDR3 spans 15 amino acids. Germline V gives CDR1 SGHVS, CDR2 FQNEAQ. Trimming removed 0 bases from V and 0 bases from J, with 8 bases in between. The CDR3 region has the DNA TGTGCCAGCAGCTTAGCGGGACGGACTAACTATGGCTACACCTTC. This encodes CASSLAGRTNYGYTF.

The rearrangement uses TRBV7-2 and TRBJ2-5; D possibly matches TRBD1 or TRBD2 (5 bases each). This CDR3 spans 14 amino acids. The germline V gene has CDR1 SGHTA and CDR2 FQGNSA. V lost 5 bases to trimming and J lost 2 bases, with 12 bases between them. Written as DNA, the CDR3 is TGTGCCAGCAGCCGGGTTGGGGGACAAGAGACCCAGTACTTC. Its protein is CASSRVGGQETQYF.

This clone was counted between two and nine times. V gene TRBV19 combines with J gene TRBJ1-1; maybe TRBD1 (5 bases). Germline V gene data show CDR1 as LNHDA and CDR2 as SQIVND (reference sequence). V was trimmed by 7 bases and J by 6 bases, leaving 15 bases between them. The CDR3 extends over 13 amino acids. The CDR3 loop reads CASISGNIAEAFF. The CDR3 DNA follows: TGTGCCAGTATTTCAGGGAACATCGCTGAAGCTTTCTTT.

J is TRBJ2-7 and V is TRBV7-2; 8 nucleotides align to TRBD1. Germline-derived CDR1 and CDR2 are SGHTA and FQGNSA. The junction had 7 bases not matched to a gene; V was cut back by 6 bases and J by 0 bases. The CDR3 runs 15 residues. This CDR3 reads CASSWDRSLSYEQYF. Here the CDR3 DNA reads TGTGCCAGCAGTTGGGACAGGTCCCTCTCCTACGAGCAGTACTTC.

The V call is TRBV6-1, the J call TRBJ2-7; D gene ambiguous. V was pared by 3 bases and J by 5 bases, with 5 bases between. The CDR3 loop spans 11 amino acids. Germline loops: CDR1 MNHNS, CDR2 SASEGT. The CDR3 DNA reads as TGTGCCAGCAGTGATCGGGACGAGCAGTACTTC. As protein: CASSDRDEQYF.

The V call is TRBV11-1, the J call TRBJ2-3; D gene ambiguous. V dropped 5 bases and J dropped 5 bases, with 11 bases sitting between them. This CDR3 has 13 residues. Germline CDR1 SGHAT, CDR2 FQDESV (reference sequence). The chain's CDR3 is CASSSREQDTQYF. The CDR3 DNA sequence: TGTGCCAGCAGCAGCAGAGAGCAAGATACGCAGTATTTT.

Turning to this clone: Other DNA sequences in the sample encode the same CDR3. The chain carries TRBV5-1 and TRBJ2-5; D is unclear. The CDR3 totals 11 residues. Between the trimmed V and J ends, which lost 3 bases and 1 base, there was a span of 1 base. The germline gives CDR1 SGHRS, CDR2 YFSETQ. The CDR3 DNA follows: TGCGCCAGCAGCTCCCAAGAGACCCAGTACTTC. Translating gives CASSSQETQYF.

V and J are TRBV24-1 and TRBJ2-3, with 9 bases aligning to TRBD2. Looked up from germline, CDR1 is KGHDR and CDR2 is SFDVKD. Losses at the gene ends were 4 bases for V and 1 base for J; bases not matched to a gene: 11. CDR3 length: 18 amino acids. The CDR3 region is CATSELREGPDGTDTQYF. The DNA of the CDR3 is TGTGCCACCAGTGAGTTGCGGGAGGGCCCGGACGGCACAGATACGCAGTATTTT.

The CDR3 loop is CASSQDRIQYQETQYF. CDR3 in DNA: TGTGCCAGCAGCCAAGATAGGATCCAGTACCAAGAGACCCAGTACTTC. The chain has TRBV3-1 (or the pseudogene TRBV3-2) and TRBJ2-5; D remains unclear. Trimming removed 0 bases at V and 0 bases at J, with 11 bases between. The V gene's germline CDR1 is LGHDT and CDR2 YNNKEL (reference sequence). This CDR3 has 16 residues.

This chain links TRBV9 with TRBJ1-6; D possibly corresponds to TRBD1 (6 bases). The germline V and J ends were trimmed by 2 bases and 8 bases, with 17 bases remaining between them. The V gene's germline CDR1 is SGDLS and CDR2 YYNGEE. The CDR3 sequence is 16 residues long. This chain's CDR3 is CASSVDPGTSHSPLHF. In DNA form, the CDR3 reads TGTGCCAGCAGCGTCGATCCCGGGACATCGCATTCACCCCTCCACTTT.

V usage is TRBV6-1 and J usage is TRBJ1-3; D gene unclear. From germline, CDR1 is MNHNS and CDR2 SASEGT. V was trimmed by 2 bases and J by 0 bases, leaving 11 bases between them. This CDR3 is 16 amino acids long. CDR3 sequence (DNA): TGTGCCAGCAGTGAAACTCCGAGGCACTCTGGAAACACCATATATTTT. It yields the protein CASSETPRHSGNTIYF.

The V gene is TRBV24-1, the J gene TRBJ2-1; D gene uncertain. The CDR3 has 11 residues. The germline V gene has CDR1 KGHDR and CDR2 SFDVKD. V shed 5 bases and J shed 5 bases, with 3 bases lying between them. The CDR3 here is CATSGHNEQFF. CDR3 sequence (DNA): TGTGCCACCAGTGGTCACAATGAGCAGTTCTTC.

The chain uses TRBV5-1 and TRBJ2-2, with no clear D. In germline, CDR1 is SGHRS, CDR2 YFSETQ. Trimming left V 4 bases short and J 6 bases short, with 10 bases between. This CDR3 has 13 amino acids. The chain's CDR3 is CASSPEAPGELFF. The CDR3 nucleotides are TGCGCCAGCAGCCCTGAGGCCCCCGGGGAGCTGTTTTTT.

The gene calls are TRBV10-2 and TRBJ2-7; D call uncertain. In germline, CDR1 is WSHSY, CDR2 SAAADI. CDR3 size: 14 residues. V was shortened by 3 bases and J by 2 bases, with 11 bases between the two germline ends. This chain's CDR3 is CASSDLTSTYEQYF. CDR3 nucleotides: TGCGCCAGCAGTGATTTAACTTCGACCTACGAGCAGTACTTC.

In its sample, this clone was seen many times. The chain joins TRBV9 to TRBJ2-1; TRBD2 matches at 8 bases. The CDR3 spans 15 residues. Trimming removed 0 bases from V and 6 bases from J; junction bases left unmatched: 5. Per the germline V gene, CDR1 is SGDLS and CDR2 is YYNGEE. The DNA of the CDR3 is TGTGCCAGCAGCGTAGGGTTAGCGGGGCTCAATGAGCAGTTCTTC. Translating it yields CASSVGLAGLNEQFF.

The chain employs TRBV28 and TRBJ1-1, with no clear D. CDR3 length: 11 amino acids. Trimming removed 6 bases at V and 11 bases at J, with 13 bases between. Looked up from germline, CDR1 is MDHEN and CDR2 is SYDVKM. This CDR3 is CASSDRPGAFF. The DNA of the CDR3 is TGTGCCAGCAGCGACCGTCCTGGGGCTTTCTTT.

The chain employs TRBV6-2 or TRBV6-3 and TRBJ2-5; D is unresolved. The germline CDR1 and CDR2 sequences are MNHEY and SVGEGT. The germline V and J ends were trimmed by 2 bases and 10 bases, with 11 bases remaining between them. The CDR3 is made up of 12 amino acids. The CDR3 sequence is CASSYPTTDQYF. In DNA form, the CDR3 reads TGTGCCAGCAGTTACCCAACTACAGACCAGTACTTC.

This clone was found once. The V gene is TRBV19, the J gene TRBJ1-1, with D uncertain. CDR1 is LNHDA and CDR2 is SQIVND in the germline V gene (reference sequence). The CDR3 has 12 amino acids. Here the CDR3 reads CASALGNTEAFF. The CDR3 DNA sequence: TGTGCTTCTGCCTTGGGGAACACTGAAGCTTTCTTT.